This TCR beta chain was identified during a study of cytomegalovirus exposure and HLA in healthy donors. Turning to the study itself: The 95 to 150 validation repertoires, a later analysis reported, used the same platform as the 600 to 700 first-cohort repertoires. Findings and limits, study-wide: Cytomegalovirus status, reportedly, was diagnosed with high specificity and sensitivity by the classifier. Cytomegalovirus-associated TCR beta chains were listed, numbering 164. Among TCR sequences, most were rare, though some public TCRs appeared in many donors.

Remarks on this clone: Antigen unknown.

The data were produced by immunoSEQ multiplex PCR, yet TCRdb's version contains in-frame clones alone and is incomplete. The sample carries approximately 190,000 clones, over 65% recorded once. CDR1 and CDR2 from the germline V gene are SGHTA and FQGNSA. The CDR3 has 13 residues. V was trimmed by 5 bases and J by 4 bases, leaving 12 bases between them. This sequence joins TRBV7-2 and TRBJ2-7, with a tentative D call TRBD1 (6 bases). Sequencing was performed on PBMCs. The origin of this receptor is a man aged 18-30 years in good health and CMV-seropositive. CDR3 region: CASSIGQTYEQYF. For the CDR3, the DNA is TGTGCCAGCAGCATTGGACAGACATACGAGCAGTACTTC.